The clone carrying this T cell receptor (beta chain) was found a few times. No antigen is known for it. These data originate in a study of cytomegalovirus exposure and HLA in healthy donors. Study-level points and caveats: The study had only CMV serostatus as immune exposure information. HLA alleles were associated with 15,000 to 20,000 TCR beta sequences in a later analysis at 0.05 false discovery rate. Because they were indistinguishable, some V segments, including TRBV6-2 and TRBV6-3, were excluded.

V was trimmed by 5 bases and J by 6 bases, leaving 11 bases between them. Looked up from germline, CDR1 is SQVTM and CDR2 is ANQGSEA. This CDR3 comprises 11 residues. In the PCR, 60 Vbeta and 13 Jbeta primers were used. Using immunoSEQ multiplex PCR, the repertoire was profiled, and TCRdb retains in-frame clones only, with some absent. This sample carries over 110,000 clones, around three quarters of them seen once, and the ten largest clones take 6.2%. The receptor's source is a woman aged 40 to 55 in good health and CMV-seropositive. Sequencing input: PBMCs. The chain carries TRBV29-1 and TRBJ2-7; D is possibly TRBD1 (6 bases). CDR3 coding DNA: TGCAGCGTTCCCCAGGGGTCCGAGCAGTACTTC. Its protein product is CSVPQGSEQYF.